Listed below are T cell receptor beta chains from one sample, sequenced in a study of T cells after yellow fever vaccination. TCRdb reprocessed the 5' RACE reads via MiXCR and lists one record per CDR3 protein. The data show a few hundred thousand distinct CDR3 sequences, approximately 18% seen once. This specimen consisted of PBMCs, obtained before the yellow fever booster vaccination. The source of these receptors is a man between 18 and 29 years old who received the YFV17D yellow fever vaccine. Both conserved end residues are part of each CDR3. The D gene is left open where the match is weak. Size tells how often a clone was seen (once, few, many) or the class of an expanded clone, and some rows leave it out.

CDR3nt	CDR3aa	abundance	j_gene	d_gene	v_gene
TGTGCCAGCAGTCCGTCCCCTAATGGTAATGAAAAACTGTTTTTT	CASSPSPNGNEKLFF	.	TRBJ1-4	.	TRBV6-1
TGTGCCAGCACCCAGGGGGCGAATAATTCACCCCTCCACTTT	CASTQGANNSPLHF	.	TRBJ1-6	TRBD1	TRBV2
TGTGCCAGCAGCCCAACTAGCGGGGGTAGCAATGAGCAGTTCTTC	CASSPTSGGSNEQFF	many	TRBJ2-1	TRBD2	TRBV7-9
TGTGCTAGTGGTTTGTACGAGACAGGGGGCGCGCCCGGGGAGCTGTTTTTT	CASGLYETGGAPGELFF	.	TRBJ2-2	TRBD1	TRBV12-5
TGCGCCAGCAGCCAAGGTTCCCTAGCCGACCCTAACATTCAGTACTTC	CASSQGSLADPNIQYF	few	TRBJ2-4	.	TRBV4-1
TGTGCCACGACGGCCTCGGGGGCCCGGCAGCCCCAGCATTTT	CATTASGARQPQHF	.	TRBJ1-5	.	TRBV12-3/TRBV12-4
TGCAGTGCTAGTCGGGGGCTGGCTGAAGCTTTCTTT	CSASRGLAEAFF	.	TRBJ1-1	.	TRBV20-1
TGTGCCAGCAGTTACCCGACCGGGACGGTAGAGGACGAGCAGTACTTC	CASSYPTGTVEDEQYF	.	TRBJ2-7	.	TRBV6-2/TRBV6-3
TGTGCCATCAGTGATACATTAATCAATGAGCAGTTCTTC	CAISDTLINEQFF	few	TRBJ2-1	.	TRBV10-3
TGTGCCAGCAGCCAAATTTTAGAGGGGGATGCGGATACGCAGTATTTT	CASSQILEGDADTQYF	few	TRBJ2-3	.	TRBV14
TGTGCCAGCACCCCGTCCCCCATAAACAGGGGCGGAAGCAATCAGCCCCAGCATTTT	CASTPSPINRGGSNQPQHF	.	TRBJ1-5	TRBD1	TRBV6-5
TGCGCCAGCAGCTTCAACCCCCCCGGGACGGACGCGTTCTTC	CASSFNPPGTDAFF	.	TRBJ2-1	.	TRBV5-1
TGTGCCAGCAGCTCTCCTCGACAGTTCGCAGATACGCAGTATTTT	CASSSPRQFADTQYF	.	TRBJ2-3	.	TRBV6-5
TGTGCCACCAGTGATGAACAGGGCGCAGATACGCAGTATTTT	CATSDEQGADTQYF	.	TRBJ2-3	.	TRBV24-1
TGTGCCAGCAGTCTACTTAGCGGGGGGGCCTGGGAGACCCAGTACTTC	CASSLLSGGAWETQYF	.	TRBJ2-5	TRBD2	TRBV6-1
TGTGCCAGCAGCCCCTCAGGGGGAAGTGGTGGTGAGCAGTTCTTC	CASSPSGGSGGEQFF	few	TRBJ2-1	TRBD1	TRBV27
TGTGCCACCAGCAGTGTACACCTTAGCGGGGAAGAGACCCAGTACTTC	CATSSVHLSGEETQYF	few	TRBJ2-5	TRBD2	TRBV15
TGCGCCAGCAGCACCGGGCAGACGAACACTGAAGCTTTCTTT	CASSTGQTNTEAFF	few	TRBJ1-1	.	TRBV5-1
TGTGCCAGCAGCGTAGGTTGGGACAGAGAAAACATTCAGTACTTC	CASSVGWDRENIQYF	.	TRBJ2-4	TRBD1	TRBV9
TGTGCCATCAGTGAGGGGACAGACAATGAGCAGTTCTTC	CAISEGTDNEQFF	.	TRBJ2-1	TRBD1	TRBV10-3
TGTGCCAGCAGCGAGCAGGTTGCCGGGGAGCTGTTTTTT	CASSEQVAGELFF	.	TRBJ2-2	.	TRBV7-3
TGTGCCAGCAGCTTAGCGTTCACTAGGACAGGGAACGATGAGCAGTTCTTC	CASSLAFTRTGNDEQFF	.	TRBJ2-1	TRBD1	TRBV7-8
TGCGCCAGCAGCTTGACTAGCGGGGGGCAAGAGACCCAGTACTTC	CASSLTSGGQETQYF	many	TRBJ2-5	TRBD2	TRBV5-1
TGCAGCACGGGACAGGACAATGAGCAGTTCTTC	CSTGQDNEQFF	many	TRBJ2-1	TRBD1	TRBV29-1
TGCAGTGCTCCTCTCAAGACAGGGACCACACAGGATACGCAGTATTTT	CSAPLKTGTTQDTQYF	many	TRBJ2-3	TRBD1	TRBV20-1
TGTGCCAGCAGCTTAGCGCCCGGGACAGCTCTAGAGGGCTACACCTTC	CASSLAPGTALEGYTF	few	TRBJ1-2	TRBD1	TRBV7-2
TGTGCCAGCAGACCGGGACAGGCTGATCAGCCCCAGCATTTT	CASRPGQADQPQHF	.	TRBJ1-5	TRBD1	TRBV12-3/TRBV12-4
TGTGCCAGCAGTTTGAACTTGGGAGGCGAGCAGTACTTC	CASSLNLGGEQYF	many	TRBJ2-7	.	TRBV12-3/TRBV12-4
TGTGCCAGCAGTCTAGTGGTTTCGGTATGGGCCCCCTACAATGAGCAGTTCTTC	CASSLVVSVWAPYNEQFF	.	TRBJ2-1	.	TRBV6-2/TRBV6-3
TGCAGTGCTAGAGAGACCACTCTCTATAGCTACACCTTC	CSARETTLYSYTF	few	TRBJ1-2	.	TRBV20-1
TGTGCCAGCAGCCCCCAGGGGGCTGGAGGAAACACCATATATTTT	CASSPQGAGGNTIYF	.	TRBJ1-3	TRBD1	TRBV28
TGTGCCAGCAGTTTGCCGAGCGGGGGGGCCACCGGGGAGCTGTTTTTT	CASSLPSGGATGELFF	.	TRBJ2-2	TRBD2	TRBV12-3/TRBV12-4
TGTGCCAGCTCACCACGTGACAGCAACTATGGCTACACCTTC	CASSPRDSNYGYTF	.	TRBJ1-2	.	TRBV18
TGTGCCAGCAGTCAACGGAATCAGCCCCAGCATTTT	CASSQRNQPQHF	.	TRBJ1-5	.	TRBV12-3/TRBV12-4
TGCGCCAGCAGCTTGGAAGTAGCGGGGCCTAACAATGAGCAGTTCTTC	CASSLEVAGPNNEQFF	.	TRBJ2-1	TRBD2	TRBV5-1
TGTGCCAGCAGCCAAGGAAGCGGGGCTGAAGCTTTCTTT	CASSQGSGAEAFF	many	TRBJ1-1	.	TRBV3-1
TGTGCCAGCAGTTCACTAGCGGGGGGGGAAGAGCAGTTCTTC	CASSSLAGGEEQFF	.	TRBJ2-1	TRBD2	TRBV6-6
TGCGCCAGCAGCCAAGATCGGGAACAGGGGCACGATGGCTACACCTTC	CASSQDREQGHDGYTF	few	TRBJ1-2	TRBD1	TRBV4-3
TGCGCCAGCAGCTTGTCTAGCGGGGGGCCAGATACGCAGTATTTT	CASSLSSGGPDTQYF	.	TRBJ2-3	TRBD2	TRBV5-1
TGTGCCAGTAGTTATAACGGGGGGGCCTCAACGGAGACCCAGTACTTC	CASSYNGGASTETQYF	.	TRBJ2-5	TRBD2	TRBV19
TGCGCCAGCAGCCAAGTCGGGGCAGGACAGCCCCAGCATTTT	CASSQVGAGQPQHF	few	TRBJ1-5	.	TRBV4-3
TGTGCCAGCAGCTCAACCCGGGGGGGCAATGAGCAGTTCTTC	CASSSTRGGNEQFF	many	TRBJ2-1	TRBD2	TRBV5-5
TGTGCCAGCAGCTCAAACCCGGGACAGGGCGTAAACACCATATATTTT	CASSSNPGQGVNTIYF	.	TRBJ1-3	TRBD1	TRBV7-2
TGTGCCATCGAAGGGGGCTCTGGAAACACCATATATTTT	CAIEGGSGNTIYF	few	TRBJ1-3	.	TRBV10-3
TGTGCCAGCAGTTTCTGGACCTCCGTGCAGTTCTTC	CASSFWTSVQFF	.	TRBJ2-1	.	TRBV12-3/TRBV12-4
TGCAGCGTTGATAGTGGACAGGGCAACGAGCAGTACTTC	CSVDSGQGNEQYF	few	TRBJ2-7	TRBD1	TRBV29-1
TGCGCCAGCAGCTCTCGGGAGTTCGAAGATACGCAGTATTTT	CASSSREFEDTQYF	.	TRBJ2-3	.	TRBV5-1
TGCGCCAGTACACAGGGACAGGGAAGGACCGGGGAGCTGTTTTTT	CASTQGQGRTGELFF	.	TRBJ2-2	TRBD1	TRBV5-1
TGCGCCAGCAGCCTGTACAGGATAAACACTGAAGCTTTCTTT	CASSLYRINTEAFF	few	TRBJ1-1	.	TRBV5-1